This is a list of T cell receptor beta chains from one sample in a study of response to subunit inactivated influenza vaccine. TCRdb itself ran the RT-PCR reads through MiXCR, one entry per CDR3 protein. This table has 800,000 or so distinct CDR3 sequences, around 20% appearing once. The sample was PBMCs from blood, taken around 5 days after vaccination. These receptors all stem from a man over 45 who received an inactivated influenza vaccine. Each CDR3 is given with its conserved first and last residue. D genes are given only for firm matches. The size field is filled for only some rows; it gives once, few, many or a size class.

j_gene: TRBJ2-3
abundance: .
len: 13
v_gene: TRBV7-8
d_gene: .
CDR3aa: CASSLEGRSTQYF
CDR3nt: TGTGCCAGCAGCTTAGAGGGAAGAAGTACGCAGTATTTT

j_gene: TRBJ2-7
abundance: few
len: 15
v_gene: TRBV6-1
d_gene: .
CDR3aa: CASSDAGQGGYEQYF
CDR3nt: TGTGCCAGCAGTGACGCGGGGCAGGGCGGCTACGAGCAGTACTTC

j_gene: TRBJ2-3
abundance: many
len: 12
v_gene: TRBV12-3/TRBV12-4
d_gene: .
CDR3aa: CASSSSPDTQYF
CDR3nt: TGTGCCAGCAGTTCAAGCCCCGATACGCAGTATTTT

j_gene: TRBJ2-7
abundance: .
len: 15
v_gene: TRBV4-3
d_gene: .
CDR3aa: CASSQELARAYEQYF
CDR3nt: TGCGCCAGCAGCCAAGAGCTCGCCAGAGCCTACGAGCAGTACTTC

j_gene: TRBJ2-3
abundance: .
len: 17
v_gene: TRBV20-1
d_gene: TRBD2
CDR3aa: CSARDLVASGTTDTQYF
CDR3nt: TGCAGTGCTAGAGATCTCGTGGCTAGCGGGACCACAGATACGCAGTATTTT

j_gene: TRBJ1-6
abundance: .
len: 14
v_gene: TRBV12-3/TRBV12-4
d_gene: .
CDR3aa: CASAERGIDSPLHF
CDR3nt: TGTGCCAGCGCTGAGAGGGGAATCGATTCACCCCTCCACTTT

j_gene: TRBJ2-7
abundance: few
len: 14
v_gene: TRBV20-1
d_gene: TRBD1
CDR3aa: CSATRTGPGDEQYF
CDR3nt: TGCAGCGCGACGAGGACAGGGCCGGGGGACGAGCAGTACTTC

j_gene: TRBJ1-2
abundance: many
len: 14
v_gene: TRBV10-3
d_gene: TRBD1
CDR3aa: CAISGGGLNYGYTF
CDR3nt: TGTGCCATCTCAGGGGGCGGCCTAAACTATGGCTACACCTTC

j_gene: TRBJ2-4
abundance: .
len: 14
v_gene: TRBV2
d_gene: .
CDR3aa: CASSEQGTKNIQYF
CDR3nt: TGTGCCAGCAGTGAACAGGGGACCAAAAACATTCAGTACTTC

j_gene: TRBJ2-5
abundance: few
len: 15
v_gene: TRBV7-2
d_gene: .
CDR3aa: CASSLDRTPQETQYF
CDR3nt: TGTGCCAGCAGCTTAGACAGGACCCCCCAAGAGACCCAGTACTTC

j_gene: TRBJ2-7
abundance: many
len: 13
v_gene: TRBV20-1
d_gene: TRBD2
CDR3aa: CSAGLGDAYEQYF
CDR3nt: TGCAGTGCTGGACTAGGTGATGCCTACGAGCAGTACTTC

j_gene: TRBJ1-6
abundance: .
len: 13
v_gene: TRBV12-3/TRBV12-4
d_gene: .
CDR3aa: CATLSGPNSPLHF
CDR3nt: TGTGCCACCCTTTCGGGGCCCAATTCACCCCTCCACTTT